The sequence of this T cell receptor beta chain was determined in a study of metastatic and nonmetastatic thyroid tumors. Across the whole study: It was across blood and tumor or nodule tissue from malignant and benign thyroid patients that repertoires were compared. Study-level results: It was reportedly found that TCR beta diversity was significantly higher in malignant thyroid tumors than in benign nodules, a difference seen in both blood and tumor samples.

This clone is deemed medium-sized. Its specificity is not known. This CDR3 contains 12 residues. The V and J ends lost 6 bases and 3 bases respectively, with 9 bases between them. From germline, CDR1 is SNHLY and CDR2 FYNNEI. No treatment of any kind had been given to any patient before thyroid surgery. Authors' data handling: The distant-metastasis classifier for papillary thyroid cancer was built from CDR3 differences across clinicopathological groups. TCRdb re-analyzed the PCR reads using MiXCR. TCRdb, not the authors, supplied the V and J calls. Here the sample spans under 20,000 clones, about 33% being singletons.

The chain combines TRBV2 with TRBJ2-7, with D hard to call. This clonotype was obtained from a female donor with papillary thyroid cancer or a benign thyroid nodule (not recorded which). Some clones in this sample may be carry-over from other donors' samples. Sequencing used tumor tissue. Here the CDR3 reads CASRSDNYEQYF. Here the CDR3 DNA reads TGTGCCAGCAGGAGCGACAACTACGAGCAGTACTTC.